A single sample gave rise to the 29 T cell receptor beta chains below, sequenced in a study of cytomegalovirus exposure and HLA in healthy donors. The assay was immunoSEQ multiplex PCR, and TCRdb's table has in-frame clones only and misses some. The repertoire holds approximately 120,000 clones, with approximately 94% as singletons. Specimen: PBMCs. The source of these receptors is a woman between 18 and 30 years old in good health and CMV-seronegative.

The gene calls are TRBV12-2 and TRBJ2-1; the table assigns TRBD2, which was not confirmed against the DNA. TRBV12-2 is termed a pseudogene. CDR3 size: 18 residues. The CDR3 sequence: CASRSPRGTSGDYNEQFF. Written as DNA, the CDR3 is TGTGCAAGTCGCTCCCCGCGAGGGACTAGCGGGGACTACAATGAGCAGTTCTTC.

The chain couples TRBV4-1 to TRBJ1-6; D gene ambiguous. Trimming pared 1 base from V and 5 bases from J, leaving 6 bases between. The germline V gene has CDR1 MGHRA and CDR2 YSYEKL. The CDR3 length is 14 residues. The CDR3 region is CASSQGQNNSPLHF. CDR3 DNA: TGCGCCAGCAGCCAAGGGCAGAATAATTCACCCCTCCACTTT.

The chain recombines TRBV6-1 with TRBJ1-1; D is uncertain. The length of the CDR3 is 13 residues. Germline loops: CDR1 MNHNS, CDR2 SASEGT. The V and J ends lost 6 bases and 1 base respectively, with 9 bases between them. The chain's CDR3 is CASRPRGNTEAFF. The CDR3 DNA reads TGTGCCAGCAGGCCCCGGGGGAACACTGAAGCTTTCTTT.

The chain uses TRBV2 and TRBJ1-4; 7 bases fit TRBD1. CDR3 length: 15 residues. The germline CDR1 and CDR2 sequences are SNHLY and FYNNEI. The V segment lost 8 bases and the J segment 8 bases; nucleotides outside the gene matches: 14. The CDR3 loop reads CASGEPGQYAEKLFF. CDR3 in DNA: TGTGCCAGCGGGGAACCGGGACAGTACGCCGAAAAACTGTTTTTT.

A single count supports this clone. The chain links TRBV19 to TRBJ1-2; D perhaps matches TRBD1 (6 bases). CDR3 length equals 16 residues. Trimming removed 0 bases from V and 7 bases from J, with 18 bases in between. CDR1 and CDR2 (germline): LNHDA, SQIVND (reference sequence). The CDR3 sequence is CASSIDSTGTISGYTF. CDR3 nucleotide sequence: TGTGCCAGTAGTATAGATAGCACAGGGACCATCTCTGGCTACACCTTC.

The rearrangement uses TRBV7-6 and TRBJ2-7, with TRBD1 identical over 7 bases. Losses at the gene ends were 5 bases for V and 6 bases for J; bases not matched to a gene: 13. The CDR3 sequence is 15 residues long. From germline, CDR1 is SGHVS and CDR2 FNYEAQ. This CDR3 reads CASSPAGGWGLEQYF. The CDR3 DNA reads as TGTGCCAGCAGCCCGGCAGGGGGTTGGGGGCTCGAGCAGTACTTC.

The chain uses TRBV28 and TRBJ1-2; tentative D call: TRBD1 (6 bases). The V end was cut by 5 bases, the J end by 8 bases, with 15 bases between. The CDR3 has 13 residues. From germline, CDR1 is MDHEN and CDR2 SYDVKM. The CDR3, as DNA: TGTGCCAGCAGTAACTTAGGGGGTTTAGGCTACACCTTC. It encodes CASSNLGGLGYTF.

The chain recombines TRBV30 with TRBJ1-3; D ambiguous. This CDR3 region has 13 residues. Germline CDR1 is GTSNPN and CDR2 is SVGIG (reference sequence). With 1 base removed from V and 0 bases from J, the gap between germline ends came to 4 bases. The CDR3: CAWSDGSGNTIYF. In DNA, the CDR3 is TGTGCCTGGAGTGACGGCTCTGGAAACACCATATATTTT.

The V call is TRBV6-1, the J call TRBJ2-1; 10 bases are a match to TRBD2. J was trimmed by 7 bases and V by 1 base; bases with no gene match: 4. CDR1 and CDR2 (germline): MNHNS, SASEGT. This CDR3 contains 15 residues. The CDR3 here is CASSEEAGGPNEQFF. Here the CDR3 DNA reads TGTGCCAGCAGTGAAGAAGCGGGAGGGCCGAATGAGCAGTTCTTC.

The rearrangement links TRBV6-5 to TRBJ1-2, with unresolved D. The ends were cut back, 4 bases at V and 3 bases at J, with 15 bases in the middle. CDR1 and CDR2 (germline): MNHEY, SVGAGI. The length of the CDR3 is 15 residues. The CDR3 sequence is CASSSATRRDYGYTF. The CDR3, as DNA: TGTGCCAGCAGTTCAGCCACAAGGAGGGACTATGGCTACACCTTC.

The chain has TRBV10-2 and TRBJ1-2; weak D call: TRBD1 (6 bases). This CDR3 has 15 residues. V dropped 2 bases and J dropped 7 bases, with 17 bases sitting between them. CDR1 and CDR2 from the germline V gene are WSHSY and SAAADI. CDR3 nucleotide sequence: TGCGCCAGCAGTGAGACGGGGGGGCTAAGGGGTGGCTACACCTTC. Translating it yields CASSETGGLRGGYTF.

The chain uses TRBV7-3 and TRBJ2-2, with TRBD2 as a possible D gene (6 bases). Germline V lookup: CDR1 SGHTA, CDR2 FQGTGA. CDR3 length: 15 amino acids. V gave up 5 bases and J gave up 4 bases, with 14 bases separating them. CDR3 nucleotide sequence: TGTGCCAGCAGCCAAGACACTAGCTTCACCGGGGAGCTGTTTTTT. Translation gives CASSQDTSFTGELFF.

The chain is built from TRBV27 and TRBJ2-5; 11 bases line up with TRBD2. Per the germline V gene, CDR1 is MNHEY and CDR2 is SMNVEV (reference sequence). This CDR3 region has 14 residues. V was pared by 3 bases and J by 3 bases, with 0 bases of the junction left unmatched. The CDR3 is CASSFSGREETQYF. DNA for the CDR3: TGTGCCAGCAGTTTTAGCGGGAGGGAAGAGACCCAGTACTTC.

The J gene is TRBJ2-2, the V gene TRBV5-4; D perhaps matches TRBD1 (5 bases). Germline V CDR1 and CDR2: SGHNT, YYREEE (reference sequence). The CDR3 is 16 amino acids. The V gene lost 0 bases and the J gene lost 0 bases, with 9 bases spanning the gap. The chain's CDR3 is CASSLEGAPNTGELFF. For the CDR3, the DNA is TGTGCCAGCAGCTTGGAAGGGGCTCCGAACACCGGGGAGCTGTTTTTT.

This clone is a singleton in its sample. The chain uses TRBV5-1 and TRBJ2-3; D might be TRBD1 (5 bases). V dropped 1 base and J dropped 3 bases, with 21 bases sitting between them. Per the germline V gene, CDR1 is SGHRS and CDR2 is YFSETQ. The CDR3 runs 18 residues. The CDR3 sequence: CASSLSGGRLGATDTQYF. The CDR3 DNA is TGCGCCAGCAGCTTGAGTGGCGGCAGATTAGGGGCTACAGATACGCAGTATTTT.

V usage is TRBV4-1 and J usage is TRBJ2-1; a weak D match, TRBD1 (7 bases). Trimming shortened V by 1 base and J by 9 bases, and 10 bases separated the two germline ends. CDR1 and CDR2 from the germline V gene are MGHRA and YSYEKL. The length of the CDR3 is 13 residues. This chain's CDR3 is CASSQVRGAEQFF. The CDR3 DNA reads TGCGCCAGCAGCCAAGTCAGGGGGGCTGAGCAGTTCTTC.

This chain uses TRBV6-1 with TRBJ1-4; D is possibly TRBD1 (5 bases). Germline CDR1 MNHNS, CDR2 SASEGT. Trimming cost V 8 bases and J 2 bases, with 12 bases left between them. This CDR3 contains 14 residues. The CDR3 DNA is TGTGCCAGCCATCCACGACAGACTAATGAAAAACTGTTTTTT. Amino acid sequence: CASHPRQTNEKLFF.

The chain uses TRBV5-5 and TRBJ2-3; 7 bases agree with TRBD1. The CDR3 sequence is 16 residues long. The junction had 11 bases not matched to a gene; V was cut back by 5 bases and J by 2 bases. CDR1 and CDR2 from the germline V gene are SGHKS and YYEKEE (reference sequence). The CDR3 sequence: CASRPGDSQLTDTQYF. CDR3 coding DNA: TGTGCCAGCAGACCCGGGGACAGTCAACTCACAGATACGCAGTATTTT.

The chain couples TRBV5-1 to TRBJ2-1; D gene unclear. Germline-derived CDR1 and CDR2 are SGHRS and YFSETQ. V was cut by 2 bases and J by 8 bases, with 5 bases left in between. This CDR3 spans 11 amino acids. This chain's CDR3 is CASSLSHEQFF. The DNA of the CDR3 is TGCGCCAGCAGCTTATCTCATGAGCAGTTCTTC.

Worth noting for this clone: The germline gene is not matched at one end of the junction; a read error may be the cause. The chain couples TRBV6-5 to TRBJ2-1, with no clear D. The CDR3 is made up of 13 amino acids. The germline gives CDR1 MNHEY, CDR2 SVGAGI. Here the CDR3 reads CASSYPGFRFPIF. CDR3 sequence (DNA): TGTGCCAGCAGTTACCCAGGTTTTCGGTTCCCGATCTTC.

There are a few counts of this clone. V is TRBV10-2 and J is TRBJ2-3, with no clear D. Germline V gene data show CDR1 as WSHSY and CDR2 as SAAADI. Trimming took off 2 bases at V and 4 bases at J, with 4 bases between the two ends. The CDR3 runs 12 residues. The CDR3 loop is CASSEAADTQYF. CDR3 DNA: TGCGCCAGCAGTGAGGCGGCAGATACGCAGTATTTT.

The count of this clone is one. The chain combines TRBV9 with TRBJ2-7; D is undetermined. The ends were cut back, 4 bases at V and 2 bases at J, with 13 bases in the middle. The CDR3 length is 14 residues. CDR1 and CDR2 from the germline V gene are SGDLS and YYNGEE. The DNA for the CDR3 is TGTGCCAGCAGCTTAAATTACGGTCCCTACGAGCAGTACTTC. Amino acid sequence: CASSLNYGPYEQYF. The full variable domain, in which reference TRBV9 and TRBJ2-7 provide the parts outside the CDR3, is DSGVTQTPKHLITATGQRVTLRCSPRSGDLSVYWYQQSLDQGLQFLIQYYNGEERAKGNILERFSAQQFPDLHSELNLSSLELGDSALYFCASSLNYGPYEQYFGPGTRLTVT.

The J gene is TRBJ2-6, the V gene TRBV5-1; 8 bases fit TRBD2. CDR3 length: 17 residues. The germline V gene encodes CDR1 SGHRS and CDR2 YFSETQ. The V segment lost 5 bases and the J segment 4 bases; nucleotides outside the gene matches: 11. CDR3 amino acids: CASSSAGGAQGANVLTF. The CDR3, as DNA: TGCGCCAGCAGTTCGGCGGGGGGCGCGCAGGGGGCCAACGTCCTGACTTTC.

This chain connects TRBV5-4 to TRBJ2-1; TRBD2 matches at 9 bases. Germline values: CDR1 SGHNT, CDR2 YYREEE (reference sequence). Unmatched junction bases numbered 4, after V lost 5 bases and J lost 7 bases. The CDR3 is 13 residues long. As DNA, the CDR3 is TGTGCCAGCAGGCTAGCGGGGATGAATGAGCAGTTCTTC. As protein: CASRLAGMNEQFF.

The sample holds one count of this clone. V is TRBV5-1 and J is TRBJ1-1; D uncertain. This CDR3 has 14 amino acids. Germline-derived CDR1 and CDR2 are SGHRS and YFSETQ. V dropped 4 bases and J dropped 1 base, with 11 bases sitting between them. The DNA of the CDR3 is TGCGCCAGCAGCCCCTCACAGAGGAACACTGAAGCTTTCTTT. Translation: CASSPSQRNTEAFF.

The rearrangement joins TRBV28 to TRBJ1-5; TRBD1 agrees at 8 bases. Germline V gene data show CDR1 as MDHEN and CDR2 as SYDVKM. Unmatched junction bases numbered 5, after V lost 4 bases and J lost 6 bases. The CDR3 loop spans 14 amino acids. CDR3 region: CASSSPGGIQPQHF. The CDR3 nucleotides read TGTGCCAGCAGTTCTCCAGGGGGCATTCAGCCCCAGCATTTT.

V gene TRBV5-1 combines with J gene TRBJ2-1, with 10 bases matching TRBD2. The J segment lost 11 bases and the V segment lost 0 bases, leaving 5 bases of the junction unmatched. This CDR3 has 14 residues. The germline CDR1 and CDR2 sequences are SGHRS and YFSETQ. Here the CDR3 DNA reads TGCGCCAGCAGCTTGGCAGAAGCGGGAGGGAAGCAGTTCTTC. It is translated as CASSLAEAGGKQFF. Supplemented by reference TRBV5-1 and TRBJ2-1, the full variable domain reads KAGVTQTPRYLIKTRGQQVTLSCSPISGHRSVSWYQQTPGQGLQFLFEYFSETQRNKGNFPGRFSGRQFSNSRSEMNVSTLELGDSALYLCASSLAEAGGKQFFGPGTRLTVL.

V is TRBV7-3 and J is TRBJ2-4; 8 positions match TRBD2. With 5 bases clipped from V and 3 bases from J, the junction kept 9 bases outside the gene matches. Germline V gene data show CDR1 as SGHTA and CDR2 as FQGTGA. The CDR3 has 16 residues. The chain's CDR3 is CASSQTGREGKNIQYF. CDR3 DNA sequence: TGTGCCAGCAGCCAAACCGGGAGGGAGGGCAAAAACATTCAGTACTTC.

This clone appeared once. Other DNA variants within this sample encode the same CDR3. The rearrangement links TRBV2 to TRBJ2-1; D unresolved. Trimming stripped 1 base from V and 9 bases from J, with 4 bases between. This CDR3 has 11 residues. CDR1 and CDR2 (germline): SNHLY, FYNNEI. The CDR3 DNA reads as TGTGCCAGCAGTGAAGGCAGTGAGCAGTTCTTC. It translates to CASSEGSEQFF.